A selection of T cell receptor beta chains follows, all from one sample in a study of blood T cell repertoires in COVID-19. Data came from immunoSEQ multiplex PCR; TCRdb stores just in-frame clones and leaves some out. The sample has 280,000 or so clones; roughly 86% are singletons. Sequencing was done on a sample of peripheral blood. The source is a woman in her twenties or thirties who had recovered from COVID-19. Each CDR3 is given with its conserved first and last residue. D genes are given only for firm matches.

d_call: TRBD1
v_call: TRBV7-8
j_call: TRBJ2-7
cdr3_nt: TGTGCCAGCAGCCCCGGGACAGGGGACTACGAGCAGTACTTC
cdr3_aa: CASSPGTGDYEQYF

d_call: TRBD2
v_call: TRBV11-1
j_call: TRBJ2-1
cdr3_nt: TGTGCCAGCAGGGCCGGGACTAGCGGGCCGGGTGGGGAGCAGTTCTTC
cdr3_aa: CASRAGTSGPGGEQFF

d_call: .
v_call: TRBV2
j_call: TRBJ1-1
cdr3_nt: TGTGCCAGCAGTCGCGGGGGCACGGGTACTGAAGCTTTCTTT
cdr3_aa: CASSRGGTGTEAFF

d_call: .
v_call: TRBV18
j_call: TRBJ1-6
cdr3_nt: TGTGCCAGCTCACCAGCACAGGGAAATTCACCCCTCCACTTT
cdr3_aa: CASSPAQGNSPLHF

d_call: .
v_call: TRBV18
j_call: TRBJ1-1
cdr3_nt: TGTGCCAGCTCACCACCGGGGAGGAACACTGAAGCTTTCTTT
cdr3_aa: CASSPPGRNTEAFF

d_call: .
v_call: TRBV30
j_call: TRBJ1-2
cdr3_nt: TGTGGATTCAGCCGGGCCGCAAGGGAGAACTATGGCTACACCTTC
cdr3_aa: CGFSRAARENYGYTF

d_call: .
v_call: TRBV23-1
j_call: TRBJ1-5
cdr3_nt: TGCGCCAGCAGTCAATCGGGTCGAGGCATTAGCAATCAGCCCCAGCATTTT
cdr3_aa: CASSQSGRGISNQPQHF

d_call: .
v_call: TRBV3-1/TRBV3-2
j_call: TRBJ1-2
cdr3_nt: TGTGCCAGCAGCAGCAGGGTATCCGGCTACACCTTC
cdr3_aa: CASSSRVSGYTF

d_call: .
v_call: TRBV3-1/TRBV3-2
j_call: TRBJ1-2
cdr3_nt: TGTGCCAGCACCGGCAGGGGCGGGTATGGCTACACCTTC
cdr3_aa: CASTGRGGYGYTF

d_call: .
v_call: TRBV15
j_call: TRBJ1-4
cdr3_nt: TGTGCCACCAGCAGAGAAATTGAGGAAAAACTGTTTTTT
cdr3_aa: CATSREIEEKLFF